Below, 20 T cell receptor beta chains from the same sample are listed, as sequenced in a study of CD8 T cells in ankylosing spondylitis. TCRdb reprocessed the 5' RACE reads via MiXCR and lists one record per CDR3 protein. Counted here are around 300,000 distinct CDR3 sequences, under 14% occurring once; the ten biggest clones make up about 10%. Sequencing used blood, either unsorted or a sorted T cell fraction (not recorded which). The origin of the receptors is a female donor with ankylosing spondylitis or in good health (not recorded which).

This clonotype has a single count. This may be a read error: a much more frequent sequence differs by one nucleotide. V and J are TRBV5-1 and TRBJ1-2; unclear D gene. The CDR3 loop spans 14 amino acids. The V gene's germline CDR1 is SGHRS and CDR2 YFSETQ. The CDR3 DNA reads TGCGCCAGCAGCTTGCCCGGGCAGAACTATGGCGACACCTTC. Translating it yields CASSLPGQNYGDTF. The full variable domain, in which reference TRBV5-1 and TRBJ1-2 provide the parts outside the CDR3, is KAGVTQTPRYLIKTRGQQVTLSCSPISGHRSVSWYQQTPGQGLQFLFEYFSETQRNKGNFPGRFSGRQFSNSRSEMNVSTLELGDSALYLCASSLPGQNYGDTFGSGTRLTVV.

This clonotype was observed many times. This CDR3 is CAISETLAGGYNEQFF. Here the CDR3 DNA reads TGTGCCATCAGTGAAACCCTAGCGGGGGGGTACAATGAGCAGTTCTTC. The genes are TRBV10-3 and TRBJ2-1; 12 nucleotides line up with TRBD2. V shed 3 bases, J shed 4 bases, and the junction held 4 bases outside the gene matches. Germline V gene lookup returns CDR1 ENHRY and CDR2 SYGVKD. This CDR3 contains 16 residues.

This clonotype was counted at least ten times. The genes are TRBV10-2 and TRBJ2-1; D is tentatively TRBD1 or TRBD2 (7 bases each). This CDR3 has 15 residues. V dropped 9 bases and J dropped 4 bases, with 19 bases sitting between them. Germline V lookup: CDR1 WSHSY, CDR2 SAAADI. Here the CDR3 reads CASRPAGGEYNEQFF. DNA of the CDR3: TGCGCCAGTCGGCCTGCAGGGGGGGAGTACAATGAGCAGTTCTTC.

Note on this clonotype: One base away lies a much larger clone, so this may be a sequencing read error. The chain uses TRBV10-2 and TRBJ2-1; tentative D call: TRBD2 (5 bases). Looked up from germline, CDR1 is WSHSY and CDR2 is SAAADI. This CDR3 is 12 amino acids long. CDR3 sequence reads: CAGSESGGEQFF. CDR3 DNA sequence: TGCGCCGGCAGTGAGAGTGGAGGTGAGCAGTTCTTC.

This clonotype came up many times. The chain combines TRBV9 with TRBJ2-1; TRBD2 aligns across 12 bases. Germline V lookup: CDR1 SGDLS, CDR2 YYNGEE. This CDR3 spans 15 amino acids. V shed 4 bases and J 9 bases; nucleotides not matched to a gene: 8. The CDR3 protein is CASSPRGLAGIEQFF. DNA for the CDR3: TGTGCCAGCAGCCCCCGAGGACTAGCGGGGATTGAGCAGTTCTTC.

This clonotype showed up just a few times. The chain combines TRBV5-1 with TRBJ1-5; 7 bases map to TRBD1. The CDR3 length is 13 residues. Germline trimming cut 3 bases from V and 7 bases from J; bases unmatched to any gene: 4. Germline loops: CDR1 SGHRS, CDR2 YFSETQ. CDR3 protein: CASSSAGGQPQHF. The CDR3 DNA reads as TGCGCCAGCAGCTCGGCAGGGGGACAGCCCCAGCATTTT.

V and J are TRBV10-3 and TRBJ2-5, with 7 nucleotides matching TRBD1. Looked up from germline, CDR1 is ENHRY and CDR2 is SYGVKD. CDR3 length: 14 amino acids. Trimming cost V 1 base and J 3 bases; bases outside gene matches: 2. The CDR3 spells CAISELTGKETQYF. In DNA form, the CDR3 reads TGTGCCATCAGTGAGTTGACAGGGAAAGAGACCCAGTACTTC.

This clonotype was picked up many times. The chain recombines TRBV5-1 with TRBJ2-1; D is perhaps TRBD2 (6 bases). V was cut by 2 bases and J by 4 bases, with 13 bases left in between. CDR3 length equals 15 residues. Germline CDR1 is SGHRS and CDR2 is YFSETQ. CDR3 residues: CASSFRRGGYNEQFF. CDR3 bases: TGCGCCAGCAGCTTCCGGCGGGGAGGATACAATGAGCAGTTCTTC. The full variable domain, completed using reference TRBV5-1 and TRBJ2-1, is KAGVTQTPRYLIKTRGQQVTLSCSPISGHRSVSWYQQTPGQGLQFLFEYFSETQRNKGNFPGRFSGRQFSNSRSEMNVSTLELGDSALYLCASSFRRGGYNEQFFGPGTRLTVL.

This clonotype was seen many times. The V gene is TRBV20-1, the J gene TRBJ2-5, with a tentative D call TRBD1 (6 bases). The CDR3 sequence is 15 residues long. Germline CDR1 DFQATT, CDR2 SNEGSKA (reference sequence). The V and J ends lost 2 bases and 4 bases respectively, with 17 bases between them. The CDR3 DNA follows: TGCAGTGCTAGATCGGGACAAGGCGGAGGAGAGACCCAGTACTTC. It is translated as CSARSGQGGGETQYF.

This clonotype was recorded at least ten times. The V and J genes are TRBV27 and TRBJ1-6; perhaps TRBD1 as D (5 bases). The CDR3 loop spans 14 amino acids. Germline V gene lookup returns CDR1 MNHEY and CDR2 SMNVEV (reference sequence). The ends were cut back, 8 bases at V and 8 bases at J, with 16 bases in the middle. In DNA, the CDR3 is TGTGCCAGCGCCTCGGGGGAGTGGGATTCACCCCTCCACTTT. Translating gives CASASGEWDSPLHF.

This clonotype was observed a few times. V gene TRBV5-1 combines with J gene TRBJ2-1; D gene uncertain. The CDR3 is 12 amino acids. The V end was cut by 4 bases, the J end by 9 bases, with 11 bases between. Germline lookup yields CDR1 SGHRS and CDR2 YFSETQ. CDR3 amino acids: CASSLGLGEQFF. In DNA form, the CDR3 reads TGCGCCAGCAGCCTGGGGTTAGGTGAGCAGTTCTTC.

This clonotype was seen ten or more times. The chain recombines TRBV5-1 with TRBJ2-7; 7 bases map to TRBD1. This CDR3 comprises 15 residues. J lost 2 bases, V lost 2 bases, and 7 bases had no gene match. Per the germline V gene, CDR1 is SGHRS and CDR2 is YFSETQ. The CDR3 bases are TGCGCCAGCAGCTTACAGAGAGGGACAGCCTACGAGCAGTACTTC. This codes for CASSLQRGTAYEQYF. Full variable domain (missing parts from reference TRBV5-1 and TRBJ2-7): KAGVTQTPRYLIKTRGQQVTLSCSPISGHRSVSWYQQTPGQGLQFLFEYFSETQRNKGNFPGRFSGRQFSNSRSEMNVSTLELGDSALYLCASSLQRGTAYEQYFGPGTRLTVT.

This clonotype appeared many times. This sequence joins TRBV12-3 or TRBV12-4 and TRBJ1-5; D is undetermined. V lost 8 bases and J 0 bases, leaving 20 bases between the germline ends. This CDR3 is 17 amino acids long. Here the CDR3 reads CASAMLWGSSSNQPQHF. The CDR3 DNA follows: TGTGCCAGCGCTATGCTATGGGGTTCCTCTAGCAATCAGCCCCAGCATTTT.

This clonotype was found many times. This chain joins TRBV5-1 and TRBJ1-5, with TRBD1 identical over 7 bases. V was pared by 4 bases and J by 2 bases, with 6 bases of the junction left unmatched. The CDR3 loop spans 15 amino acids. Germline loops: CDR1 SGHRS, CDR2 YFSETQ. The CDR3 DNA sequence: TGCGCCAGCAGCGCCTCGGGACAGCGCAATCAGCCCCAGCATTTT. Translation gives CASSASGQRNQPQHF.

This clonotype was counted between two and nine times. This sequence joins TRBV12-3 or TRBV12-4 and TRBJ1-5; no definite D call. This CDR3 is 13 amino acids long. V was cut by 6 bases and J by 7 bases, with 13 bases left in between. The CDR3 region is CASSVSGSQPQHF. DNA of the CDR3: TGTGCCAGCAGCGTATCTGGTTCCCAGCCCCAGCATTTT.

The J gene is TRBJ1-2, the V gene TRBV20-1, with TRBD1 matching over 8 bases. The CDR3 sequence is 14 residues long. From germline, CDR1 is DFQATT and CDR2 SNEGSKA (reference sequence). After removal of 0 bases from V and 2 bases from J, the junction contained 2 bases not matched to a gene. The CDR3 nucleotides are TGCAGTGCTAGAGAAGGACAGGGCAACTATGGCTACACCTTC. The encoded protein is CSAREGQGNYGYTF.

The chain employs TRBV7-2 and TRBJ2-2; TRBD1 might be the D (5 bases). Per the germline V gene, CDR1 is SGHTA and CDR2 is FQGNSA. The V end was cut by 0 bases, the J end by 3 bases, with 8 bases between. The CDR3 consists of 15 residues. The CDR3 sequence is CASSLAPTDTGELFF. For the CDR3, the DNA is TGTGCCAGCAGCTTAGCACCGACAGACACCGGGGAGCTGTTTTTT.

In its sample, this clonotype was seen many times. V and J are TRBV20-1 and TRBJ2-1, with TRBD2 matching over 9 bases. Germline V lookup: CDR1 DFQATT, CDR2 SNEGSKA (reference sequence). V shed 1 base, J shed 5 bases, and the junction held 9 bases outside the gene matches. The CDR3 contains 16 residues. The CDR3, as DNA: TGCAGTGCTAGAGTCCCTCGCGGGAGGGAAAACAATGAGCAGTTCTTC. It yields the protein CSARVPRGRENNEQFF.

In this sample, this clonotype turned up a few times. The chain carries TRBV6-5 and TRBJ1-2, with D perhaps matching TRBD1 (6 bases). Germline V gene data show CDR1 as MNHEY and CDR2 as SVGAGI. CDR3 length equals 15 residues. V was clipped by 2 bases and J by 5 bases, with 15 bases between them. The CDR3 bases are TGTGCCAGCAGTTACCAGCCACAGGGAGGATATGGCTACACCTTC. This encodes CASSYQPQGGYGYTF.

At least ten counts were recorded for this clonotype. The V gene is TRBV5-6, the J gene TRBJ2-1; 11 bases agree with TRBD1. The CDR3 spans 16 residues. Germline V gene data show CDR1 as SGHDT and CDR2 as YYEEEE. With V trimmed by 2 bases and J by 5 bases, 6 bases remained unmatched. CDR3 region: CASSFLGTGGNNEQFF. The CDR3 nucleotides read TGTGCCAGCAGCTTTCTCGGGACAGGGGGAAACAATGAGCAGTTCTTC.